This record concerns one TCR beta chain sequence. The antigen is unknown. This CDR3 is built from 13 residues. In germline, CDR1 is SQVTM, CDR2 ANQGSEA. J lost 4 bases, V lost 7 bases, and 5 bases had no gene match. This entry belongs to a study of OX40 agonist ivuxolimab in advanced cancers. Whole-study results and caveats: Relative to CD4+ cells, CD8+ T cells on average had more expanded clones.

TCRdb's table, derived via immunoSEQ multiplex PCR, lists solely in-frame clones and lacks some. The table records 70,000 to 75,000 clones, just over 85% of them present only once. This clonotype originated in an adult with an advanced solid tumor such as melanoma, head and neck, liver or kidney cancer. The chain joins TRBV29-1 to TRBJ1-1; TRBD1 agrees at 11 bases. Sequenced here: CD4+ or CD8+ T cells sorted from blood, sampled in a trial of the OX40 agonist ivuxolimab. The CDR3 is CSAGQGARTEAFF. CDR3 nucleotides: TGCAGCGCCGGACAGGGGGCGCGCACTGAAGCTTTCTTT.